These 9 T cell receptor beta chains were sequenced from one sample in a study of blood T cell repertoires in COVID-19 (dated by TCRdb to the early 2020s). The library was prepared using the immunoSEQ multiplex PCR assay. TCRdb carries this immuneACCESS record with in-frame sequences only. Its versions omit some clonotypes, under half of them owing to an unresolved V gene in the studies checked, with the rest unexplained. The sample records over 15,000 clones, approximately 90% of which are singletons. The ten largest clones represent roughly 16% of the sample. Material: peripheral blood. Source of these receptors: a human donor with active COVID-19. The donor label of this sample is uncertain.

V and J are TRBV19 and TRBJ1-2; 9 nucleotides align to TRBD1. The trim removed 4 bases at V and 4 bases at J, leaving 16 bases unmatched. The CDR3 contains 18 residues. Germline V gene lookup returns CDR1 LNHDA and CDR2 SQIVND (reference sequence). The chain's CDR3 is CASSTLPGTGFSFYGYTF. The CDR3, as DNA: TGTGCCAGTAGTACACTACCCGGGACAGGGTTCAGTTTCTATGGCTACACCTTC. The full variable domain, in which reference TRBV19 and TRBJ1-2 provide the parts outside the CDR3, is DGGITQSPKYLFRKEGQNVTLSCEQNLNHDAMYWYRQDPGQGLRLIYYSQIVNDFQKGDIAEGYSVSREKKESFPLTVTSAQKNPTAFYLCASSTLPGTGFSFYGYTFGSGTRLTVV.

V is TRBV24-1 and J is TRBJ1-2, with unresolved D. Trimming pared 3 bases from V and 7 bases from J, leaving 11 bases between. CDR3 length: 13 amino acids. Germline values: CDR1 KGHDR, CDR2 SFDVKD. CDR3 amino acids: CATSDVTNGGYTF. The DNA for the CDR3 is TGTGCCACCAGTGATGTGACTAATGGTGGCTACACCTTC.

This rearrangement joins TRBV6-2 or TRBV6-3 to TRBJ2-3; 12 positions match TRBD2. V was clipped by 5 bases and J by 2 bases; unmatched bases: 8. Germline assignment: CDR1 MNHEY and CDR2 SVGEGT. The length of the CDR3 is 17 residues. The CDR3, as DNA: TGTGCCAGCAGTAAACAGCCTAGCGGGGGGGCCACAGATACGCAGTATTTT. It specifies CASSKQPSGGATDTQYF.

The rearrangement links TRBV4-3 to TRBJ1-3; 9 bases line up with TRBD1. Trimming at V came to 0 bases and at J to 0 bases, leaving 15 bases not matched to a gene. CDR1 is LGHNA, CDR2 YSLEER, per germline. The CDR3 loop spans 21 amino acids. CDR3 coding DNA: TGCGCCAGCAGCCAAGATCTTATGGGACAGGGCCGGTCACTCTCTGGAAACACCATATATTTT. Encoded protein: CASSQDLMGQGRSLSGNTIYF.

The V call is TRBV19, the J call TRBJ1-6; TRBD1 matches 7 bases. The CDR3 sequence is 16 residues long. The V gene's germline CDR1 is LNHDA and CDR2 SQIVND (reference sequence). After removal of 1 base from V and 7 bases from J, the junction contained 7 bases not matched to a gene. The DNA for the CDR3 is TGTGCCAGTAGTATAGCTTCCGGGACAGTCAATTCACCCCTCCACTTT. Its protein product is CASSIASGTVNSPLHF.

The chain uses TRBV9 and TRBJ1-2; TRBD1 matches at 7 bases. The germline V gene encodes CDR1 SGDLS and CDR2 YYNGEE. The ends lost 2 bases at V and 2 bases at J; junction bases unmatched: 9. There are 16 residues in the CDR3. CDR3 in amino acids: CASSVNRDSQNYGYTF. CDR3 sequence (DNA): TGTGCCAGCAGCGTTAATAGGGACAGCCAAAACTATGGCTACACCTTC.

The V call is TRBV18, the J call TRBJ2-2; 7 bases agree with TRBD1. With 5 bases clipped from V and 4 bases from J, the junction kept 4 bases outside the gene matches. This CDR3 comprises 14 residues. CDR1 is KGHSH and CDR2 is LQKENI in the germline V gene. CDR3 bases: TGTGCCAGCTCAGTGACAGGGCTCACCGGGGAGCTGTTTTTT. Protein sequence: CASSVTGLTGELFF.

The chain employs TRBV9 and TRBJ1-5; weak D call: TRBD1 (5 bases). V was trimmed by 1 base and J by 1 base, leaving 9 bases between them. The CDR3 length is 15 residues. The V gene's germline CDR1 is SGDLS and CDR2 YYNGEE. This chain's CDR3 is CASSVSGDSNQPQHF. The CDR3 nucleotides are TGTGCCAGCAGCGTATCGGGGGACAGCAATCAGCCCCAGCATTTT.

V gene TRBV27 combines with J gene TRBJ1-5; 10 positions agree with TRBD1. After removal of 4 bases from V and 2 bases from J, the junction contained 2 bases not matched to a gene. The CDR3 is 15 residues long. Germline loops: CDR1 MNHEY, CDR2 SMNVEV (reference sequence). The CDR3 here is CASSSGTGGNQPQHF. CDR3 coding DNA: TGTGCCAGCAGTTCCGGGACAGGGGGCAATCAGCCCCAGCATTTT.